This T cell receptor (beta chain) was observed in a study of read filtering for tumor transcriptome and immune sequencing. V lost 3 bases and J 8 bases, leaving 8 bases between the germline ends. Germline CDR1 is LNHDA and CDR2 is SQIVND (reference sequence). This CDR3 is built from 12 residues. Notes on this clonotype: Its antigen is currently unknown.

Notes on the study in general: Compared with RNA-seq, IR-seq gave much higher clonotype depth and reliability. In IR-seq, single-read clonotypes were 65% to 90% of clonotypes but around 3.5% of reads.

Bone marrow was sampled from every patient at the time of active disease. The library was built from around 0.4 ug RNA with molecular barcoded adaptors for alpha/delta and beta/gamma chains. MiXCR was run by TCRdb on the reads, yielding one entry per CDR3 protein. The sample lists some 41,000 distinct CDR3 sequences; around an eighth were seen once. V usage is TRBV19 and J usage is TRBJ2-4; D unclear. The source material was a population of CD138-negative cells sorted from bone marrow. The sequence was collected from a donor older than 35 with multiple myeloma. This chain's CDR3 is CASSMAGHIQYF. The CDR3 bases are TGTGCCAGTAGTATGGCAGGCCACATTCAGTACTTC. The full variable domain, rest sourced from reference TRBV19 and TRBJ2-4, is DGGITQSPKYLFRKEGQNVTLSCEQNLNHDAMYWYRQDPGQGLRLIYYSQIVNDFQKGDIAEGYSVSREKKESFPLTVTSAQKNPTAFYLCASSMAGHIQYFGAGTRLSVL.